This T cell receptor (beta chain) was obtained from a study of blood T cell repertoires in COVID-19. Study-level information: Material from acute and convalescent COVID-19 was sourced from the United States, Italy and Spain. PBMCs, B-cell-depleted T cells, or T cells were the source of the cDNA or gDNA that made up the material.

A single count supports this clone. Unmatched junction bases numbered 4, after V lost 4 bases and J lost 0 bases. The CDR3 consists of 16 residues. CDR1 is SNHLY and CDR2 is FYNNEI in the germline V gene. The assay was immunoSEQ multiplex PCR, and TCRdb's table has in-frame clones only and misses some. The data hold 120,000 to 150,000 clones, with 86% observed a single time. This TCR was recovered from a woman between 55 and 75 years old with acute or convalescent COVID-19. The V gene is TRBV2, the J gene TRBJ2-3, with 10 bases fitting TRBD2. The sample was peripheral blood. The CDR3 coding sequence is TGTGCCAGCAGTGGGACTAGCGGTTATAGCACAGATACGCAGTATTTT. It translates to CASSGTSGYSTDTQYF.